This T cell receptor beta chain was obtained from a study of shared clonotypes between healthy human individuals. Concerning this clone itself: Its antigen is unidentified.

Germline V gene lookup returns CDR1 GTSNPN and CDR2 SVGIG (reference sequence). Deletions cut 2 bases from V and 7 bases from J, with 11 bases between. The CDR3 consists of 13 residues. Assay used: immunoSEQ multiplex PCR; TCRdb lists only in-frame clones, some missing. The data contain 950,000 to 1,200,000 clones, roughly 80% of them seen just once; the ten biggest clones take up roughly 0.9%. Study outcomes and limitations: Clonotype sharing among donors was expected to depend on sequencing depth. Some naive CD4 clonotypes, 4% to 6%, turned up in common across four donors. Estimated richness was generally greater in naive than memory subsets.

Negatively enriched CD4+ T cells were divided by CD45RA into naive and memory. The TCR was taken from a man aged 18 to 30 in good health. Some clones in this sample may be carry-over from other donors' samples. The source material was memory CD4+ T cells from PBMCs. Subset denoted: CD45RA-negative fraction. The V call is TRBV30, the J call TRBJ2-2, with D possibly matching TRBD1 (7 bases). The CDR3 protein is CAWSPRGDGELFF. In DNA, the CDR3 is TGTGCCTGGAGTCCCAGGGGGGACGGGGAGCTGTTTTTT.